The 15 T cell receptor beta chains below were found in one sample sequenced in a study of cytomegalovirus exposure and HLA in healthy donors. In the PCR, 60 Vbeta and 13 Jbeta primers were used. Data came from immunoSEQ multiplex PCR; TCRdb stores just in-frame clones and leaves some out. The data hold about 140,000 clones, with roughly 77% observed a single time. Specimen: PBMCs. Receptor source: a female donor in good health and CMV-seronegative.

This clone was picked up a small number of times. This chain links TRBV5-4 with TRBJ1-1; D uncertain. The CDR3 covers 13 residues. Germline V CDR1 and CDR2: SGHNT, YYREEE (reference sequence). V dropped 4 bases and J dropped 3 bases, with 10 bases sitting between them. CDR3 nucleotide sequence: TGTGCCAGCAGCCCCCGCGGCTACACTGAAGCTTTCTTT. Its protein product is CASSPRGYTEAFF.

This clone was seen only a few times. Here the CDR3 DNA reads TGCGCCAGCAGTGAGATATCGTTAGCCATGAACACTGAAGCTTTCTTT. Encoded protein: CASSEISLAMNTEAFF. The chain has TRBV10-1 and TRBJ1-1, with D hard to call. CDR1 is WNHNN, CDR2 SYGVQD, per germline (reference sequence). Trimming took off 2 bases at V and 0 bases at J, with 13 bases between the two ends. This CDR3 comprises 16 residues.

This chain uses TRBV28 with TRBJ1-2; 9 bases match TRBD1. CDR1 and CDR2 from the germline V gene are MDHEN and SYDVKM. This CDR3 has 13 amino acids. With V trimmed by 3 bases and J by 8 bases, 4 bases remained unmatched. The CDR3 region has the DNA TGTGCCAGCAGTTTCAGACAGGGGGTCGGCTACACCTTC. Translation gives CASSFRQGVGYTF.

This chain links TRBV30 with TRBJ1-2, with D possibly being TRBD1 (5 bases). The CDR3 totals 13 residues. Germline CDR1 GTSNPN, CDR2 SVGIG (reference sequence). Trimming left V 0 bases short and J 7 bases short, with 12 bases between. This CDR3 is CAWSVQGDGGYTF. CDR3 nucleotides: TGTGCCTGGAGTGTACAAGGGGATGGTGGCTACACCTTC.

V usage is TRBV5-1 and J usage is TRBJ2-5; 7 bases align to TRBD1. With V trimmed by 5 bases and J by 4 bases, 5 bases remained unmatched. The CDR3 contains 13 residues. The V gene's germline CDR1 is SGHRS and CDR2 YFSETQ. The CDR3 nucleotides are TGCGCCAGCAGACAGGGGTCCCCAGAGACCCAGTACTTC. Protein product: CASRQGSPETQYF.

This clone was seen once. J is TRBJ1-2 and V is TRBV28; no reliable D call. CDR3 size: 11 residues. The V gene lost 5 bases and the J gene lost 6 bases, with 7 bases spanning the gap. Germline loops: CDR1 MDHEN, CDR2 SYDVKM. In DNA form, the CDR3 reads TGTGCCAGCAGTGAGGTCGATGGCTACACCTTC. The encoded protein is CASSEVDGYTF.

This clone was counted a single time. The chain links TRBV30 to TRBJ1-3; D is ambiguous. The CDR3 length is 14 residues. Trimming removed 1 base at V and 0 bases at J, with 7 bases between. Germline-derived CDR1 and CDR2 are GTSNPN and SVGIG (reference sequence). The CDR3 nucleotides are TGTGCCTGGAGTGCTCATAGCTCTGGAAACACCATATATTTT. Translating it yields CAWSAHSSGNTIYF. The variable domain in full, with the rest retrieved from reference TRBV30 and TRBJ1-3, is SQTIHQWPATLVQPVGSPLSLECTVEGTSNPNLYWYRQAAGRGLQLLFYSVGIGQISSEVPQNLSASRPQDRQFILSSKKLLLSDSGFYLCAWSAHSSGNTIYFGEGSWLTVV.

V and J are TRBV27 and TRBJ2-1; D call uncertain. CDR3 size: 13 residues. Per the germline V gene, CDR1 is MNHEY and CDR2 is SMNVEV (reference sequence). Trimming removed 5 bases from V and 0 bases from J, with 5 bases in between. For the CDR3, the DNA is TGTGCCAGCAGTCTGAGCTCCTACAATGAGCAGTTCTTC. Amino acid sequence: CASSLSSYNEQFF.

The CDR3 sequence: CASSPTDSSYNEQFF. The CDR3, as DNA: TGTGCCAGCAGCCCAACTGACAGTTCTTACAATGAGCAGTTCTTC. V is TRBV9 and J is TRBJ2-1; weak D call: TRBD1 (5 bases). V was shortened by 4 bases and J by 4 bases, with 15 bases between the two germline ends. The length of the CDR3 is 15 residues. Per the germline V gene, CDR1 is SGDLS and CDR2 is YYNGEE. Full variable domain (outside the CDR3, taken from reference TRBV9 and TRBJ2-1): DSGVTQTPKHLITATGQRVTLRCSPRSGDLSVYWYQQSLDQGLQFLIQYYNGEERAKGNILERFSAQQFPDLHSELNLSSLELGDSALYFCASSPTDSSYNEQFFGPGTRLTVL.

The chain employs TRBV11-3 and TRBJ1-3, with TRBD1 matching over 7 bases. The V and J ends lost 5 bases and 7 bases, in that order; junction bases with no gene match: 17. This CDR3 comprises 17 residues. From germline, CDR1 is SGHNT and CDR2 YENEEA. The CDR3 DNA reads as TGTGCCAGCAGCCTGAGCCGGGACAGCGGTCCTGTCAACACCATATATTTT. Protein sequence: CASSLSRDSGPVNTIYF.

Only a few counts were recorded for this clone. DNA for the CDR3: TGTGCCAGCAGCGCGACACCCAACCACCCGCCCCAGCATTTT. It encodes CASSATPNHPPQHF. The rearrangement joins TRBV6-5 to TRBJ1-5; D is unclear. Trimming removed 6 bases at V and 9 bases at J, with 18 bases between. Germline CDR1 MNHEY, CDR2 SVGAGI. The length of the CDR3 is 14 residues.

The rearrangement uses TRBV30 and TRBJ2-5; 7 bases agree with TRBD2. Germline V gives CDR1 GTSNPN, CDR2 SVGIG (reference sequence). The J segment lost 5 bases and the V segment lost 7 bases, leaving 13 bases of the junction unmatched. CDR3 length equals 14 residues. CDR3 sequence (DNA): TGTGCCTTACAAGCGGGACTGACCTGGGAGACCCAGTACTTC. Its translation: CALQAGLTWETQYF. The complete variable domain, with remaining parts taken from reference TRBV30 and TRBJ2-5, reads SQTIHQWPATLVQPVGSPLSLECTVEGTSNPNLYWYRQAAGRGLQLLFYSVGIGQISSEVPQNLSASRPQDRQFILSSKKLLLSDSGFYLCALQAGLTWETQYFGPGTRLLVL.

J is TRBJ1-5 and V is TRBV30, with 9 bases matching TRBD1. CDR1 is GTSNPN, CDR2 SVGIG, per germline (reference sequence). Trimming at V came to 3 bases and at J to 7 bases, leaving 7 bases not matched to a gene. The CDR3 sequence is 14 residues long. CDR3 bases: TGTGCCTGGAGCATGACAGGGGGAAGCCAGCCCCAGCATTTT. This codes for CAWSMTGGSQPQHF.

The chain joins TRBV6-5 to TRBJ2-5; TRBD2 matches at 11 bases. The CDR3 consists of 13 residues. Germline assignment: CDR1 MNHEY and CDR2 SVGAGI. Trimming removed 8 bases from V and 7 bases from J; junction bases left unmatched: 6. The CDR3 bases are TGTGCCAGCGGTAGCGGGGGGGCAGGGACCCAGTACTTC. It encodes CASGSGGAGTQYF.

This chain joins TRBV7-8 and TRBJ1-5; 8 nucleotides match TRBD1. Germline V gives CDR1 SGHVS, CDR2 FQNEAQ. The CDR3 totals 13 residues. V lost 1 base and J lost 7; bases outside the gene matches: 0. Written as DNA, the CDR3 is TGTGCCAGCAGCTTAGACAGGGGGCAGCCCCAGCATTTT. Translated, it gives CASSLDRGQPQHF.